This TCR beta chain was observed in a study of radiotherapy plus CTLA-4 blockade in lung cancer. General study points: Expansion of tumor-derived TCR clones was observed in blood after radiotherapy plus ipilimumab.

A single count supports this clone. The antigen is undetermined. V lost 3 bases to trimming and J lost 6 bases, with 12 bases between them. CDR3 size: 14 residues. CDR1 is SGHTA, CDR2 FQGNSA, per germline. Here immunoSEQ multiplex PCR was the method, and the copy in TCRdb shows in-frame clones only, minus some. The data contain tens of thousands of clones, roughly four fifths of them singletons. This sequence joins TRBV7-2 and TRBJ1-5; no firm D call. The TCR was taken from a human donor with non-small cell lung cancer who had stable disease on radiotherapy plus ipilimumab. Here the sequenced sample was peripheral blood, taken from a patient treated with radiotherapy plus ipilimumab. This CDR3 is CASSLGGLGQPQHF. For the CDR3, the DNA is TGTGCCAGCAGCTTGGGAGGTTTGGGTCAGCCCCAGCATTTT. The full variable domain, completed using reference TRBV7-2 and TRBJ1-5, is GAGVSQSPSNKVTEKGKDVELRCDPISGHTALYWYRQSLGQGLEFLIYFQGNSAPDKSGLPSDRFSAERTGGSVSTLTIQRTQQEDSAVYLCASSLGGLGQPQHFGDGTRLSIL.